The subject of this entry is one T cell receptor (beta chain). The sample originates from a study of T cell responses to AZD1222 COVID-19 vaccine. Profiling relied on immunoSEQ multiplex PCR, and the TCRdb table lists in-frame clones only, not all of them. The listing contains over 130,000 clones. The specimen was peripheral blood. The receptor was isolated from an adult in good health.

For the CDR3, the DNA is TGTGCCAGCAGCCTGTCGGGGAGTGAAGCTTTCTTT. The encoded protein is CASSLSGSEAFF. This chain connects TRBV11-2 to TRBJ1-1; D remains unclear. Trimming took 5 bases from V and 7 from J, leaving 11 bases between them. CDR1 and CDR2 from the germline V gene are SGHAT and FQNNGV. The CDR3 extends over 12 amino acids.